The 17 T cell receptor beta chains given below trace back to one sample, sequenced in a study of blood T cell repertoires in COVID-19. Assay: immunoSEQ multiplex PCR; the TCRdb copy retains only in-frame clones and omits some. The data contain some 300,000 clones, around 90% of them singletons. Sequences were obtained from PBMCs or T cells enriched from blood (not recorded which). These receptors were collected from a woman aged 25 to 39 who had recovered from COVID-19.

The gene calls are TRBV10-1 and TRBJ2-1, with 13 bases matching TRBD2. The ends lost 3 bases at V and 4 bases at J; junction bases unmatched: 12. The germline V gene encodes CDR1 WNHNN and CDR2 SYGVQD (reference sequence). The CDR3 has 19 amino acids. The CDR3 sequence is CASSEFSGTSGTFYNEQFF. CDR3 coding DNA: TGCGCCAGCAGTGAATTTTCCGGGACTAGCGGGACGTTTTACAATGAGCAGTTCTTC.

CDR3 amino acids: CASSRSTTGELFF. In DNA, the CDR3 is TGTGCCAGCAGTCGCAGTACAACCGGGGAGCTGTTTTTT. V and J are TRBV2 and TRBJ2-2; no clear D gene. The CDR3 consists of 13 residues. Trimming took off 5 bases at V and 5 bases at J, with 9 bases between the two ends. Germline assignment: CDR1 SNHLY and CDR2 FYNNEI.

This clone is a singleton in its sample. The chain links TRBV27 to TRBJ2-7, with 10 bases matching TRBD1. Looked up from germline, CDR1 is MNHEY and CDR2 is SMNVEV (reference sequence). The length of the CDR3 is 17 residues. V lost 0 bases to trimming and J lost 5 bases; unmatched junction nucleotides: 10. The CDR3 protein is CASSLSRRQGAIHEQYF. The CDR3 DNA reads TGTGCCAGCAGTTTATCCCGTCGACAGGGGGCGATACACGAGCAGTACTTC.

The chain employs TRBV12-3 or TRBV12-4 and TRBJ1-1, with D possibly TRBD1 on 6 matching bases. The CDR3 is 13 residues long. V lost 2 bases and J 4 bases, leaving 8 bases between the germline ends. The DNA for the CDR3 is TGTGCCAGCAGTTTAAGGGGGGGCACTGAAGCTTTCTTT. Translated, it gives CASSLRGGTEAFF.

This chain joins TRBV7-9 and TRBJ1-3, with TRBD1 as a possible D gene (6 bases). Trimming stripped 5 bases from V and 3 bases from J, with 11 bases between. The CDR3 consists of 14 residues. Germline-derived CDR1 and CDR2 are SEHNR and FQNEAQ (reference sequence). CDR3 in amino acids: CASSGQFFGNTIYF. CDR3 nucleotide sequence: TGTGCCAGCAGCGGACAGTTTTTTGGAAACACCATATATTTT.

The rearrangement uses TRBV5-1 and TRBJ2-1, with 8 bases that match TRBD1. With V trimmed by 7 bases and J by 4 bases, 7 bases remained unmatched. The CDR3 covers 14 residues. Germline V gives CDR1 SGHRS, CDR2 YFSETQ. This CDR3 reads CASSTGGTYNEQFF. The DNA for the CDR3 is TGCGCCAGCTCTACAGGGGGTACATACAATGAGCAGTTCTTC.

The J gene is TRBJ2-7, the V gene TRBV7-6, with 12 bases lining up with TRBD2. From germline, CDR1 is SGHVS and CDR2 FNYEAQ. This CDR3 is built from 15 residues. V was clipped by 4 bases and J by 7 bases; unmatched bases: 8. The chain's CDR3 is CASSSSSGGAEEQYF. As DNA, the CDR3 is TGTGCCAGCAGCTCCTCTAGCGGGGGGGCTGAAGAGCAGTACTTC.

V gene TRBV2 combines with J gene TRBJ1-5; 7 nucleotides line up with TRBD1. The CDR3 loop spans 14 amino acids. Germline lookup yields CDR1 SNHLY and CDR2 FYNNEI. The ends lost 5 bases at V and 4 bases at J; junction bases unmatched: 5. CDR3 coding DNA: TGTGCCAGCAGTTTAGACAGGGCTAATCAGCCCCAGCATTTT. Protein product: CASSLDRANQPQHF.

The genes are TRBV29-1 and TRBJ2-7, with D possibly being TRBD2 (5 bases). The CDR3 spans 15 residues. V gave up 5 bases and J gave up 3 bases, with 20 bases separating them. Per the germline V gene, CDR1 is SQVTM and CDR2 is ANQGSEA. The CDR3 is CSVTLERGPHYEQYF. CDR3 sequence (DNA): TGCAGCGTTACCCTGGAACGCGGGCCCCACTACGAGCAGTACTTC.

The DNA of the CDR3 is TGTGCCAGCAGTTATTGGCTTAATGAAAAACTGTTTTTT. Protein: CASSYWLNEKLFF. V is TRBV6-2 or TRBV6-3 and J is TRBJ1-4; no clear D. Germline V lookup: CDR1 MNHEY, CDR2 SVGEGT. This CDR3 has 13 amino acids. Trimming left V 3 bases short and J 4 bases short, with 6 bases between.

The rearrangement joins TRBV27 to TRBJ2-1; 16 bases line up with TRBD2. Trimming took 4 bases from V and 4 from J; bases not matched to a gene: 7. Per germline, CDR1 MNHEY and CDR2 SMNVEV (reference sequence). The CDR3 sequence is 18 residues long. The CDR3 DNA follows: TGTGCCAGCAGTTCGGGACTAGCGGGAGGGCCGCGGTACAATGAGCAGTTCTTC. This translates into CASSSGLAGGPRYNEQFF.

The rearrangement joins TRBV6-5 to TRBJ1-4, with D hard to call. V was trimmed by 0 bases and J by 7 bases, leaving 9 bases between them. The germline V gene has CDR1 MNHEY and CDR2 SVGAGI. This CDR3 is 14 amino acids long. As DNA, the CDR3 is TGTGCCAGCAGTTACTCGGTCCGGGGTGAAAAACTGTTTTTT. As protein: CASSYSVRGEKLFF.

The CDR3 nucleotides are TGTGCCAGCAGTGAGGCGGCAGCGCCAACCTACGAGCAGTACTTC. Protein product: CASSEAAAPTYEQYF. V and J are TRBV2 and TRBJ2-7; no clear D gene. The CDR3 sequence is 15 residues long. Germline-derived CDR1 and CDR2 are SNHLY and FYNNEI. V lost 3 bases, J lost 2 bases, and 14 bases lay in between.

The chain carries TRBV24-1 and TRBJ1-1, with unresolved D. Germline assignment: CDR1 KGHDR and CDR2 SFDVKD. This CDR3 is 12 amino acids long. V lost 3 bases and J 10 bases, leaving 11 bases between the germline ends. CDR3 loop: CATSDPYLGAFF. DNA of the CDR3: TGTGCCACCAGTGATCCATACCTAGGAGCTTTCTTT.

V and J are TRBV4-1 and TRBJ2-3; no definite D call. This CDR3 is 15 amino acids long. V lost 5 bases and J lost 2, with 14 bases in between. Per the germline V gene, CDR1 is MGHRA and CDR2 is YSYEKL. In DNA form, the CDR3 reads TGCGCCAGCAGCGGGTACTCTCGACTCACAGATACGCAGTATTTT. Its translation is CASSGYSRLTDTQYF.

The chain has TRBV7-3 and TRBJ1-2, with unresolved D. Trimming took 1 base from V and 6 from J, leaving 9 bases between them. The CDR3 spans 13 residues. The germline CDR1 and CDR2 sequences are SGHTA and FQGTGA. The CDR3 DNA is TGTGCCAGCAGCTTAAGCCCACTTGATGGCTACACCTTC. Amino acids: CASSLSPLDGYTF.

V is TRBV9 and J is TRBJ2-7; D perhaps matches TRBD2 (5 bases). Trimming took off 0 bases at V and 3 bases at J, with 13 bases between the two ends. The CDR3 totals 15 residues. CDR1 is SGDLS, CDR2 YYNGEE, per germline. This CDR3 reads CASSVDPSPVYEQYF. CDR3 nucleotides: TGTGCCAGCAGCGTAGACCCTAGCCCGGTCTACGAGCAGTACTTC.